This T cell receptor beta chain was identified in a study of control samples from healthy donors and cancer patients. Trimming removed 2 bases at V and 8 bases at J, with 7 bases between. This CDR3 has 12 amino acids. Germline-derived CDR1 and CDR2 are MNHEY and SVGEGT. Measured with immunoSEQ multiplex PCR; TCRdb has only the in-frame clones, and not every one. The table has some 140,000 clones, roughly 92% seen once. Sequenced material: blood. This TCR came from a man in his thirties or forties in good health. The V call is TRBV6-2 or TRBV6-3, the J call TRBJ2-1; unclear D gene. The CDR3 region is CASSYRIYEQFF. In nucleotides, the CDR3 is TGTGCCAGCAGTTACCGCATCTATGAGCAGTTCTTC.